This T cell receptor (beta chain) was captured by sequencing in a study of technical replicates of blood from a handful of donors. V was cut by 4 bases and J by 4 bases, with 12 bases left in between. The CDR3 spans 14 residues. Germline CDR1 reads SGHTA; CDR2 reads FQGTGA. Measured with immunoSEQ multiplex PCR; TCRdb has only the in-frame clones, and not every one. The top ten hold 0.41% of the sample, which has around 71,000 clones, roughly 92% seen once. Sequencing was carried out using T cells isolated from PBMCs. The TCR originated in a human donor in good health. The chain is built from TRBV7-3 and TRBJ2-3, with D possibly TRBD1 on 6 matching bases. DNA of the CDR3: TGTGCCAGCAGCTCCACAGGGAACCCAGATACGCAGTATTTT. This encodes CASSSTGNPDTQYF.